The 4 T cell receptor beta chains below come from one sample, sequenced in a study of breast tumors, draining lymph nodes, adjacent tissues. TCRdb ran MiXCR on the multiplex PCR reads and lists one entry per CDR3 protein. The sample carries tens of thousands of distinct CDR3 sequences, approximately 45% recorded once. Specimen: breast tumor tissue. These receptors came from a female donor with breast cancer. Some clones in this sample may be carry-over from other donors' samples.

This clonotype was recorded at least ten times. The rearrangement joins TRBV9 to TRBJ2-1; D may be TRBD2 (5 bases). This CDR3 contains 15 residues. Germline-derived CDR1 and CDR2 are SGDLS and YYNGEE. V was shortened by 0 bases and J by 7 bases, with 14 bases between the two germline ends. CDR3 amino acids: CASSVAHGRGNEQFF. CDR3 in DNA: TGTGCCAGCAGCGTAGCCCACGGCAGAGGGAATGAGCAGTTCTTC.

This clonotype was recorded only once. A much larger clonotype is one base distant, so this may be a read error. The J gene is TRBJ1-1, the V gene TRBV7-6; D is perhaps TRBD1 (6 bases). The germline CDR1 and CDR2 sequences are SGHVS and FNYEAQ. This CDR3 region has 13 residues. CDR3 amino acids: CASSLMGGTEASF. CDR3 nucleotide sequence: TGTGCCAGCAGCTTAATGGGGGGCACTGAAGCTTCCTTT.

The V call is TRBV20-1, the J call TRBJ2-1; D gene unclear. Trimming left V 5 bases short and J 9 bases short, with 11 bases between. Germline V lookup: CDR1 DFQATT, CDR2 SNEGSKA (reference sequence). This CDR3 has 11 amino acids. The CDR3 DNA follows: TGCAGTGCTGGCGCGTCGGTTGAGCAGTTCTTC. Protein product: CSAGASVEQFF.

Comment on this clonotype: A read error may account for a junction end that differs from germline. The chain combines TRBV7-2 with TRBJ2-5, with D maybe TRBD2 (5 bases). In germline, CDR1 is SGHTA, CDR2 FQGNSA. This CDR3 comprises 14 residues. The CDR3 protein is CVSSSGLGWETQYF. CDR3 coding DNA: TGTGTCAGCAGCTCCGGACTGGGATGGGAGACCCAGTACTTC.